This TCR beta chain derives from a study of CDR3 diversity in severe acne. One entry per CDR3 protein results from TCRdb running MiXCR on the PCR reads. This table holds under 95,000 distinct CDR3 sequences, about half found once. V shed 1 base and J 5 bases; nucleotides not matched to a gene: 7. The germline V gene encodes CDR1 SGHRS and CDR2 YFSETQ. This CDR3 has 15 residues. This clonotype was detected once. The sequence came from a male donor in good health, serving as a control. Input material: blood. The chain recombines TRBV5-1 with TRBJ2-5; 8 bases agree with TRBD1. The CDR3 loop is CASSLLQGVGETQYF. CDR3 in DNA: TGCGCCAGCAGCTTGTTACAGGGGGTCGGTGAGACCCAGTACTTC.